Sequencing of this T cell receptor (beta chain) was carried out in a study of T cells expressing NK-cell markers. Study-wide background: CD3+CD56+NKG2C+, CD3+CD56+NKG2C- and CD3+CD56-NKG2C+ T cells, once sorted, supplied the TCR beta repertoires. Most of the eight sequenced donors tested HCMV-seropositive; one tested seronegative.

A note on this clonotype: Its specificity is not known.

CDR3 size: 14 residues. Study conclusions and caveats: Whether expanded NKG2C+ T cell clones were HCMV specific stayed uncertain.

UMI-tagged 5'RACE template switching yielded the TCR beta cDNA. For each CDR3 protein, TCRdb gives one entry from its re-call of the 5' RACE reads, without DNA. The clone table shows some 460,000 distinct CDR3 sequences, with the ten largest holding about 1.5%. The clonotype was recovered from a woman aged 50 to 65 in good health. The sequencing sample was made of blood T cells: a sorted CD56 or NKG2C T cell subset, CD4+ or CD8+ T cells, or bulk PBMC T cells (not recorded which). The rearrangement joins TRBV12-3 or TRBV12-4 to TRBJ2-1; TCRdb calls TRBD2, which cannot be checked without DNA. The CDR3 here is CASREREEFHEQFF.